A selection of T cell receptor beta chains follows, all from one sample in a study of early T cells in non-severe SARS-CoV-2 infection. MiXCR was run by TCRdb on the 5' RACE reads, yielding one entry per CDR3 protein. In the table there are about 32,000 distinct CDR3 sequences, 5% to 5.5% of which are singletons. The source material was whole blood. The receptors were sampled from an adult who was a healthcare worker with PCR-confirmed SARS-CoV-2 infection or an uninfected control (not recorded which). CDR3s include the opening cysteine and the closing phenylalanine or tryptophan. The order of the fields is J gene, V gene, clone size, D gene, CDR3 DNA, CDR3 protein. A D gene is named only where the DNA matches it firmly. The size entry is marked missing in some rows and otherwise reads once, few, many or a size class.

J gene: TRBJ2-1; V gene: TRBV11-2; clone size: many; D gene: -; CDR3 DNA: TGTGCCAGCAGCTTAGCGCCTCGGGGGAGCTCCTACAATGAGCAGTTCTTC; CDR3 protein: CASSLAPRGSSYNEQFF
J gene: TRBJ2-1; V gene: TRBV6-1; clone size: -; D gene: -; CDR3 DNA: TGTGCCACCCAAAAGGGGGTCGGGACTGGCTCCTACAATGAGCAGTTCTTC; CDR3 protein: CATQKGVGTGSYNEQFF
J gene: TRBJ2-2; V gene: TRBV19; clone size: few; D gene: -; CDR3 DNA: TGTGCCAGTAGTCCTTTCGGGGGAGGAACCGGGGAGCTGTTTTTT; CDR3 protein: CASSPFGGGTGELFF
J gene: TRBJ2-7; V gene: TRBV5-4; clone size: few; D gene: TRBD2; CDR3 DNA: TGTGCCAGCAGCGAATCTAGCGGGAGTATGAACGAGCAGTACTTC; CDR3 protein: CASSESSGSMNEQYF
J gene: TRBJ2-4; V gene: TRBV20-1; clone size: many; D gene: -; CDR3 DNA: TGCAGTGCTAGAGAGGGAGCCAAAAACATTCAGTACTTC; CDR3 protein: CSAREGAKNIQYF
J gene: TRBJ2-7; V gene: TRBV4-2; clone size: few; D gene: TRBD1; CDR3 DNA: TGTGCCAGCAGCCTCAGGGGGCTTGTCGGCTACGAGCAGTACTTC; CDR3 protein: CASSLRGLVGYEQYF
J gene: TRBJ2-4; V gene: TRBV6-6; clone size: many; D gene: -; CDR3 DNA: TGTGCCAGCAGTTACACCCAAAGCGTACCTAGGAACAAAAACATTCAGTACTTC; CDR3 protein: CASSYTQSVPRNKNIQYF
J gene: TRBJ1-5; V gene: TRBV12-3/TRBV12-4; clone size: many; D gene: TRBD1; CDR3 DNA: TGTGCCAGCAGTATTCAGGGGGTCGGCAATCAGCCCCAGCATTTT; CDR3 protein: CASSIQGVGNQPQHF
J gene: TRBJ2-3; V gene: TRBV11-2; clone size: many; D gene: TRBD2; CDR3 DNA: TGTGCCAGCAGCTTAGGTGTTAGCGGGAGAATTACGCAGTATTTT; CDR3 protein: CASSLGVSGRITQYF
J gene: TRBJ1-6; V gene: TRBV18; clone size: -; D gene: -; CDR3 DNA: TGTGCCAGCTCACCCACCCCGGGAAAGTCACCCCTCCACTTT; CDR3 protein: CASSPTPGKSPLHF
J gene: TRBJ1-1; V gene: TRBV5-1; clone size: many; D gene: TRBD1; CDR3 DNA: TGCGCCAGCAGCTGGAGTCCCGGGACAGGGAACACTGAAGCTTTCTTT; CDR3 protein: CASSWSPGTGNTEAFF
J gene: TRBJ1-1; V gene: TRBV7-2; clone size: few; D gene: TRBD1; CDR3 DNA: TGTGCCAGCAGCGAGAGACAGGGGCCGAACACTGAAGCTTTCTTT; CDR3 protein: CASSERQGPNTEAFF
J gene: TRBJ2-3; V gene: TRBV27; clone size: few; D gene: -; CDR3 DNA: TGTGCCAGCAGTTTACGGACTAACACAGATACGCAGTATTTT; CDR3 protein: CASSLRTNTDTQYF
J gene: TRBJ2-3; V gene: TRBV6-2/TRBV6-3; clone size: -; D gene: TRBD2; CDR3 DNA: TGTGCCAGCATAGCGGGGCTTTTCACAGATACGCAGTATTTT; CDR3 protein: CASIAGLFTDTQYF
J gene: TRBJ2-7; V gene: TRBV21-1; clone size: many; D gene: -; CDR3 DNA: TGTGCCAGCAGCCAAGCTCCGACGTTTTGCTACGAGCAGTACTTC; CDR3 protein: CASSQAPTFCYEQYF
J gene: TRBJ2-7; V gene: TRBV9; clone size: many; D gene: -; CDR3 DNA: TGTGCCAGCAGCGTTGATCAGGGTTACGAGCAGTACTTC; CDR3 protein: CASSVDQGYEQYF
J gene: TRBJ2-5; V gene: TRBV27; clone size: few; D gene: TRBD1; CDR3 DNA: TGTGCCAGCAGTTCGGTAGGGACAGGGGAGAGAGAGACCCAGTACTTC; CDR3 protein: CASSSVGTGERETQYF
J gene: TRBJ2-3; V gene: TRBV6-2/TRBV6-3; clone size: once; D gene: -; CDR3 DNA: TGTGCGACCGAGACAGTGGTACTCGCAGATACGCAGTATTTT; CDR3 protein: CATETVVLADTQYF
J gene: TRBJ2-5; V gene: TRBV11-2; clone size: many; D gene: TRBD1; CDR3 DNA: TGTGCCAGCAGTCTCACGGACAGGGCCAGGGGGGAGACCCAGTACTTC; CDR3 protein: CASSLTDRARGETQYF
J gene: TRBJ2-3; V gene: TRBV28; clone size: many; D gene: TRBD2; CDR3 DNA: TGTGCCAGCAGCCGGGAGGGCCTCGGCACAGATACGCAGTATTTT; CDR3 protein: CASSREGLGTDTQYF
J gene: TRBJ1-1; V gene: TRBV19; clone size: -; D gene: -; CDR3 DNA: TGTGCCAGTAGTAGCGAAATCTCCCGCGGCACTGAAGCTTTCTTT; CDR3 protein: CASSSEISRGTEAFF
J gene: TRBJ2-3; V gene: TRBV28; clone size: few; D gene: -; CDR3 DNA: TGTGCCAGCAGTTTATCTGTCGGGGCGGGAGATACGCAGTATTTT; CDR3 protein: CASSLSVGAGDTQYF
J gene: TRBJ2-2; V gene: TRBV7-7; clone size: many; D gene: TRBD2; CDR3 DNA: TGTGCCAGCAGCTTAGGATTAGCGGGAACGAACACCGGGGAGCTGTTTTTT; CDR3 protein: CASSLGLAGTNTGELFF
J gene: TRBJ2-1; V gene: TRBV5-1; clone size: few; D gene: -; CDR3 DNA: TGCGCCAGCAGCGGCGGGGGACAGAGCTCCTACAATGAGCAGTTCTTC; CDR3 protein: CASSGGGQSSYNEQFF
J gene: TRBJ2-1; V gene: TRBV7-2; clone size: few; D gene: -; CDR3 DNA: TGTGCCAGCAGCGCCGTAGCCCTGTCAAACAATGAGCAGTTCTTC; CDR3 protein: CASSAVALSNNEQFF
J gene: TRBJ2-7; V gene: TRBV11-2; clone size: many; D gene: TRBD1; CDR3 DNA: TGTGCCAGCAGCCTACCGGACAGGGCGGCCCACCGCTACGAGCAGTACTTC; CDR3 protein: CASSLPDRAAHRYEQYF
J gene: TRBJ2-3; V gene: TRBV19; clone size: -; D gene: TRBD1; CDR3 DNA: TGTGCCACCTCACAGGGGGGAGCCTTCACAGATACGCAGTATTTT; CDR3 protein: CATSQGGAFTDTQYF
J gene: TRBJ2-5; V gene: TRBV6-2/TRBV6-3; clone size: many; D gene: -; CDR3 DNA: TGTGCCAGCAGTCCCTCTCACGACGCCGTTGGGACCCAGTACTTC; CDR3 protein: CASSPSHDAVGTQYF
J gene: TRBJ2-3; V gene: TRBV10-2; clone size: few; D gene: -; CDR3 DNA: TGCGCCAGCAGTGCAGTAGATACGCAGTATTTT; CDR3 protein: CASSAVDTQYF
J gene: TRBJ2-2; V gene: TRBV7-9; clone size: many; D gene: TRBD2; CDR3 DNA: TGTGCCAGCAACGGGGAGCGGGACGCAGGCCTAGGGGAGCTGTTTTTT; CDR3 protein: CASNGERDAGLGELFF
J gene: TRBJ1-5; V gene: TRBV19; clone size: many; D gene: -; CDR3 DNA: TGTGCCAGTAGTATCACAGGCGGGGGACAGCCCCAGCATTTT; CDR3 protein: CASSITGGGQPQHF
J gene: TRBJ2-1; V gene: TRBV7-9; clone size: many; D gene: -; CDR3 DNA: TGTGCCAGCAGCTTTTATCGAGGGAGTTGGGGCAATGAGCAGTTCTTC; CDR3 protein: CASSFYRGSWGNEQFF
J gene: TRBJ2-1; V gene: TRBV24-1; clone size: many; D gene: -; CDR3 DNA: TGTGCCACCAGTGATTTCGCCGGGGACGCCTACAATGAGCAGTTCTTC; CDR3 protein: CATSDFAGDAYNEQFF
J gene: TRBJ2-1; V gene: TRBV28; clone size: few; D gene: -; CDR3 DNA: TGTGCCAGCAAAGGGTGGCGGGGCAACTACAATGAGCAGTTCTTC; CDR3 protein: CASKGWRGNYNEQFF
J gene: TRBJ2-7; V gene: TRBV5-4; clone size: many; D gene: TRBD2; CDR3 DNA: TGTGCCAGCAGCCCAGGGACTAGCGGATATTCCTACGAGCAGTACTTC; CDR3 protein: CASSPGTSGYSYEQYF
J gene: TRBJ1-4; V gene: TRBV6-5; clone size: many; D gene: -; CDR3 DNA: TGTGCCAGCAGTTACTCGGCGGGTAGCACTAATGAAAAACTGTTTTTT; CDR3 protein: CASSYSAGSTNEKLFF
J gene: TRBJ2-7; V gene: TRBV3-2; clone size: -; D gene: -; CDR3 DNA: TGTGCCAGCAGCCAAGATTTGAGGGAGTCGCCACCGGGACACGCGCCCTTTGAGCAGTACTTC; CDR3 protein: CASSQDLRESPPGHAPFEQYF
J gene: TRBJ1-6; V gene: TRBV6-5; clone size: few; D gene: -; CDR3 DNA: TGTGCCAGCACCAACCTACCCCGCCGAGGCCACTTT; CDR3 protein: CASTNLPRRGHF
J gene: TRBJ2-4; V gene: TRBV7-2; clone size: -; D gene: TRBD2; CDR3 DNA: TGTGCCAGCAGCGCCGGGACTAGCGGAGGGCCCCTAGCCAAAAACATTCAGTACTTC; CDR3 protein: CASSAGTSGGPLAKNIQYF
J gene: TRBJ1-6; V gene: TRBV7-2; clone size: many; D gene: -; CDR3 DNA: TGTGCCACCGCCACCCTCGGGGGGGGGTGGAATTCACCCCTCCACTTT; CDR3 protein: CATATLGGGWNSPLHF
J gene: TRBJ2-1; V gene: TRBV5-1; clone size: many; D gene: -; CDR3 DNA: TGCGCCAGCAGCTTGGCCAGGATCTACAATGAGCAGTTCTTC; CDR3 protein: CASSLARIYNEQFF